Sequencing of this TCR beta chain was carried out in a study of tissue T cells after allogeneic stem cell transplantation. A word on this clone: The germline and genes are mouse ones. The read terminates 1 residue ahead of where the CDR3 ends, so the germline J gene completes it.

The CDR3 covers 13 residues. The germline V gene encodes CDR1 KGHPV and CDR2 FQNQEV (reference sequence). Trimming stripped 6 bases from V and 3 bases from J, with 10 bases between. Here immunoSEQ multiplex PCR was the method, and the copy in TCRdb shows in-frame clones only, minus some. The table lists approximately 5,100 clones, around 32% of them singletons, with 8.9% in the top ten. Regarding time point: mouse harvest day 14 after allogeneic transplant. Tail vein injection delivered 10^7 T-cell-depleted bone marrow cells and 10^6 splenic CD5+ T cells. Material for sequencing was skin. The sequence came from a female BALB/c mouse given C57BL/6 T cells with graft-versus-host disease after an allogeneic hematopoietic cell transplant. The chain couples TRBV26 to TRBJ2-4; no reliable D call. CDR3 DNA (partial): TGTGCCAGCAGACCCGACGGCCAAAACACCTTGTAC. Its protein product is CASRPDGQNTLY. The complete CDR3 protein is CASRPDGQNTLYF. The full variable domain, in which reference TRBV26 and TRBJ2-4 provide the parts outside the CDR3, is NSKVIQTPRYLVKGQGQKAKMRCIPEKGHPVVFWYQQNKNNEFKFLINFQNQEVLQQIDMTEKRFSAECPSNSPCSLEIQSSEAGDSALYLCASRPDGQNTLYFGAGTRLSVL.